This T cell receptor (beta chain) was sequenced for a study of read filtering for tumor transcriptome and immune sequencing. Whole-study context: Mean patient age was approximately 66 years, range roughly 40 to 80; 16 to 20 male, about 15 female.

The library was built from about 0.4 ug RNA with molecular barcoded adaptors for alpha/delta and beta/gamma chains. TCRdb ran MiXCR on the reads and lists one entry per CDR3 protein. This repertoire shows roughly 130,000 distinct CDR3 sequences, about an eighth found once; its top ten account for approximately 10%. The table lists this clonotype with a few counts. A much larger clone sits a single nucleotide away, making a read error possible. The CDR3 is made up of 16 amino acids. Germline CDR1 is LGHNA and CDR2 is YNFKEQ. This clonotype originated in a donor over 35 with multiple myeloma. Sequences were obtained from a population of CD138-negative cells sorted from bone marrow. The V call is TRBV4-2, the J call TRBJ2-2; TRBD1 matches 8 bases. Written as DNA, the CDR3 is TGTGCCAGCAGGTCGCAGGGGGCCGCGAACACCGGGGGGCTGTTTTTT. As protein: CASRSQGAANTGGLFF.